One sample yielded the 27 T cell receptor beta chains listed below, sequenced in a study of beta chain features in type 1 diabetes (dated by TCRdb to the late 2010s). The protocol used for the library was the immunoSEQ multiplex PCR assay. All of the isolated RNA was reverse transcribed with the High Capacity cDNA Reverse Transcription Kit, so expressed TCRB transcripts were sequenced. This immuneACCESS table, as held by TCRdb, lists in-frame sequences with V and J called but not all clones. Of the missing ones, under half trace to an unresolved V gene in checked studies; the others have no known cause. The sample has 130,000 to 150,000 clones on record, 10% of them singletons. Approximately 1.3% of the sample lies in the top ten. Sequenced input: naive CD4+ T cells from blood. The cell subset or site tag for this specimen amounts to: true naive CD4+ T cells. These receptors were taken from a man between 18 and 35 years old in good health.

In this sample, this clone turned up a few times. This chain links TRBV6-5 with TRBJ2-7; tentatively, D is TRBD2 (6 bases). The CDR3 is 13 residues long. Trimming pared 6 bases from V and 0 bases from J, leaving 9 bases between. Per germline, CDR1 MNHEY and CDR2 SVGAGI. CDR3 nucleotides: TGTGCCAGCAGGACGGGGGACTCCTACGAGCAGTACTTC. Residues: CASRTGDSYEQYF.

V is TRBV7-2 and J is TRBJ2-5; 8 bases line up with TRBD2. CDR1 is SGHTA, CDR2 FQGNSA, per germline. Trimming removed 4 bases from V and 6 bases from J; junction bases left unmatched: 7. The CDR3 runs 14 residues. CDR3: CASSSGGGIKTQYF. CDR3 sequence (DNA): TGTGCCAGCAGCTCCGGGGGGGGGATAAAGACCCAGTACTTC. Supplemented by reference TRBV7-2 and TRBJ2-5, the full variable domain reads GAGVSQSPSNKVTEKGKDVELRCDPISGHTALYWYRQSLGQGLEFLIYFQGNSAPDKSGLPSDRFSAERTGGSVSTLTIQRTQQEDSAVYLCASSSGGGIKTQYFGPGTRLLVL.

In its sample, this clone was seen a few times. J is TRBJ1-3 and V is TRBV9; 8 positions match TRBD1. From germline, CDR1 is SGDLS and CDR2 YYNGEE. CDR3 length: 15 residues. J gave up 4 bases and V 0 bases, and 3 bases lay outside the gene matches. In nucleotides, the CDR3 is TGTGCCAGCAGCGTAGGGACAGGGAAAGGAAACACCATATATTTT. This codes for CASSVGTGKGNTIYF.

This rearrangement joins TRBV18 to TRBJ1-1; 10 positions match TRBD1. The CDR3 totals 14 residues. Germline V gives CDR1 KGHSH, CDR2 LQKENI. V lost 4 bases, J lost 2 bases, and 1 base stayed unmatched. CDR3 region: CASSRDRGNTEAFF. The CDR3 DNA is TGTGCCAGCTCACGGGACAGGGGAAACACTGAAGCTTTCTTT.

This clone was recorded a few times. This chain connects TRBV5-6 to TRBJ1-2; D is perhaps TRBD1 (5 bases). The CDR3 spans 15 residues. Germline loops: CDR1 SGHDT, CDR2 YYEEEE. V lost 3 bases to trimming and J lost 8 bases, with 20 bases between them. The CDR3 nucleotides read TGTGCCAGCAGCTCCCCATGGGGCTCGAAAGGGGGCTACACCTTC. The encoded protein is CASSSPWGSKGGYTF.

This clone was picked up a small number of times. This chain connects TRBV18 to TRBJ2-1; maybe TRBD1 (6 bases). The CDR3 loop spans 14 amino acids. The germline CDR1 and CDR2 sequences are KGHSH and LQKENI. Trimming pared 5 bases from V and 1 base from J, leaving 9 bases between. The CDR3 sequence is CASSDRPSYNEQFF. For the CDR3, the DNA is TGTGCCAGCTCAGACAGGCCTTCCTACAATGAGCAGTTCTTC.

The chain carries TRBV19 and TRBJ2-1, with 8 nucleotides matching TRBD1. Losses at the gene ends were 9 bases for V and 9 bases for J; bases not matched to a gene: 10. This CDR3 has 13 residues. Germline CDR1 and CDR2: LNHDA and SQIVND (reference sequence). The CDR3 DNA sequence: TGTGCCAGCCGACAGGGGACGGCGGGTGAGCAGTTCTTC. Translating gives CASRQGTAGEQFF.

The chain employs TRBV7-2 and TRBJ2-7; weak D call: TRBD2 (5 bases). The ends were cut back, 1 base at V and 4 bases at J, with 8 bases in the middle. The CDR3 extends over 13 amino acids. Germline V gives CDR1 SGHTA, CDR2 FQGNSA. The chain's CDR3 is CASSLVSGYEQYF. The CDR3 DNA reads TGTGCCAGCAGCTTAGTTTCGGGGTACGAGCAGTACTTC.

V is TRBV5-1 and J is TRBJ1-1; 7 bases line up with TRBD1. Unmatched junction bases numbered 12, after V lost 0 bases and J lost 7 bases. The CDR3 sequence is 16 residues long. Germline V gene data show CDR1 as SGHRS and CDR2 as YFSETQ. CDR3 coding DNA: TGCGCCAGCAGCTTGGCCGTAGCAGGGGGGAATGTTGAAGCTTTCTTT. Protein: CASSLAVAGGNVEAFF.

This clone was observed many times. The V call is TRBV14, the J call TRBJ2-1; 9 nucleotides align to TRBD1. The CDR3 is 15 residues long. The junction had 5 bases not matched to a gene; V was cut back by 4 bases and J by 4 bases. Germline CDR1 is SGHDN and CDR2 is FVKESK. DNA for the CDR3: TGTGCCAGCAGCCCCGGGACAGGGAGTTACAATGAGCAGTTCTTC. Amino acids: CASSPGTGSYNEQFF.

This clone was found a few times. The chain uses TRBV7-2 and TRBJ2-5; D not resolved. CDR3 length: 14 amino acids. Germline V CDR1 and CDR2: SGHTA, FQGNSA. Trimming cost V 1 base and J 2 bases, with 8 bases left between them. The CDR3 nucleotides are TGTGCCAGCAGCTTAGTCGCGCCTCAAGAGACCCAGTACTTC. Its protein product is CASSLVAPQETQYF.

CDR3 sequence reads: CASSALGGTEQYF. CDR3 nucleotides: TGTGCCAGCAGCGCCCTGGGGGGAACCGAGCAGTACTTC. The chain joins TRBV6-4 to TRBJ2-7; TRBD2 is a possible D gene (6 bases). V lost 6 bases and J 6 bases, leaving 15 bases between the germline ends. The CDR3 covers 13 residues. The germline V gene encodes CDR1 MRHNA and CDR2 SNTAGT.

The sample holds a few counts of this clone. The chain has TRBV19 and TRBJ1-2; the D gene is possibly TRBD1 (5 bases). V gave up 6 bases and J gave up 4 bases, with 9 bases separating them. The CDR3 spans 12 residues. Germline values: CDR1 LNHDA, CDR2 SQIVND (reference sequence). As DNA, the CDR3 is TGTGCCAGTAGAAGGACATCCTATGGCTACACCTTC. Its protein is CASRRTSYGYTF.

The genes are TRBV7-2 and TRBJ1-6; D remains unclear. Trimming pared 2 bases from V and 10 bases from J, leaving 12 bases between. Germline CDR1 and CDR2: SGHTA and FQGNSA. This CDR3 comprises 14 residues. The CDR3 coding sequence is TGTGCCAGCAGCTTAAGCCTAGCCGGGTCACCCCTCCACTTT. Translating gives CASSLSLAGSPLHF.

This clone was detected only a few times. CDR3 amino acids: CASIRDRGRDEQFF. The CDR3 DNA is TGTGCCAGCATTCGGGACAGGGGGCGAGATGAGCAGTTCTTC. The chain has TRBV2 and TRBJ2-1; 12 bases agree with TRBD1. CDR3 length: 14 amino acids. Looked up from germline, CDR1 is SNHLY and CDR2 is FYNNEI. After removal of 7 bases from V and 8 bases from J, the junction contained 6 bases not matched to a gene.

The genes are TRBV7-9 and TRBJ1-4, with D possibly TRBD1 on 5 matching bases. The CDR3 extends over 16 amino acids. V shed 4 bases and J shed 8 bases, with 20 bases lying between them. CDR1 and CDR2 (germline): SEHNR, FQNEAQ (reference sequence). The CDR3 here is CASSSFVSRGWEKLFF. The CDR3 region has the DNA TGTGCCAGCAGCTCCTTCGTCTCAAGGGGCTGGGAAAAACTGTTTTTT.

This clone was seen more than once but under ten times. The chain joins TRBV19 to TRBJ2-1; D is perhaps TRBD1 (6 bases). The CDR3 is 15 residues long. The ends were cut back, 5 bases at V and 10 bases at J, with 21 bases in the middle. The germline CDR1 and CDR2 sequences are LNHDA and SQIVND (reference sequence). In nucleotides, the CDR3 is TGTGCCAGTAGTCCAAAAGGTTCCTGGGGGCGCGAGCAGTTCTTC. Its translation is CASSPKGSWGREQFF.

This clone was counted at least ten times. The V and J genes are TRBV5-1 and TRBJ2-7; TRBD1 matches at 7 bases. Unmatched junction bases numbered 7, after V lost 1 base and J lost 0 bases. The germline V gene encodes CDR1 SGHRS and CDR2 YFSETQ. The CDR3 loop spans 16 amino acids. DNA for the CDR3: TGCGCCAGCAGCTTGTCTACGACAGGGCACTCCTACGAGCAGTACTTC. Translating gives CASSLSTTGHSYEQYF.

Only a few counts were recorded for this clone. This chain links TRBV21-1 with TRBJ1-4. TRBV21-1 has pseudogene status. The CDR3 is made up of 11 amino acids. This CDR3 reads CASRVGEKLFF. The CDR3 DNA sequence: TGTGCCAGCAGAGTCGGTGAAAAACTGTTTTTT.

The CDR3 region is CASSLTSGNNNEQFF. CDR3 DNA: TGTGCCAGCAGTTTAACTAGCGGCAATAACAATGAGCAGTTCTTC. V and J are TRBV27 and TRBJ2-1, with 8 bases lining up with TRBD2. Germline lookup yields CDR1 MNHEY and CDR2 SMNVEV (reference sequence). The CDR3 spans 15 residues. Germline trimming cut 2 bases from V and 5 bases from J; bases unmatched to any gene: 5.

This rearrangement joins TRBV7-9 to TRBJ2-5, with TRBD1 matching 7 bases. The CDR3 has 13 amino acids. CDR1 and CDR2 (germline): SEHNR, FQNEAQ (reference sequence). After removal of 6 bases from V and 4 bases from J, the junction contained 5 bases not matched to a gene. CDR3 residues: CASSPTGSETQYF. For the CDR3, the DNA is TGTGCCAGCAGTCCGACAGGGTCAGAGACCCAGTACTTC.

V gene TRBV11-2 combines with J gene TRBJ2-7, with TRBD2 matching 8 bases. Trimming cost V 4 bases and J 3 bases; bases outside gene matches: 11. The CDR3 covers 16 residues. Germline CDR1 and CDR2: SGHAT and FQNNGV. The CDR3 DNA follows: TGTGCCAGCAGCTCCGTCTTAGCGGGGCCTATCTACGAGCAGTACTTC. Amino acid sequence: CASSSVLAGPIYEQYF.

This rearrangement joins TRBV4-2 to TRBJ2-5; 11 nucleotides align to TRBD1. This CDR3 spans 15 amino acids. V lost 1 base, J lost 5 bases, and 3 bases stayed unmatched. Germline CDR1 LGHNA, CDR2 YNFKEQ. Here the CDR3 DNA reads TGTGCCAGCAGCCAAGGGACAGGGGGCACGGAGACCCAGTACTTC. As protein: CASSQGTGGTETQYF.

This clone appeared many times. V usage is TRBV29-1 and J usage is TRBJ2-7; no clear D gene. Germline CDR1 reads SQVTM; CDR2 reads ANQGSEA. The CDR3 is 12 residues long. Trimming removed 4 bases from V and 1 base from J, with 8 bases in between. Here the CDR3 reads CSVAHRSYEQYF. The CDR3 DNA sequence: TGCAGCGTTGCTCACAGATCCTACGAGCAGTACTTC.

This clone has a handful of counts. The chain recombines TRBV7-2 with TRBJ2-3; 11 bases fit TRBD2. V lost 8 bases and J lost 6; bases outside the gene matches: 13. CDR1 is SGHTA and CDR2 is FQGNSA in the germline V gene. The CDR3 has 16 amino acids. CDR3 sequence: CASGPTSGATGDTQYF. CDR3 DNA sequence: TGTGCCAGCGGCCCGACTAGCGGGGCTACTGGGGATACGCAGTATTTT.

This sequence joins TRBV10-1 and TRBJ2-3; TRBD2 aligns across 9 bases. Unmatched junction bases numbered 3, after V lost 2 bases and J lost 3 bases. The CDR3 is 15 residues long. In germline, CDR1 is WNHNN, CDR2 SYGVQD (reference sequence). Here the CDR3 reads CASSELAGITDTQYF. CDR3 in DNA: TGCGCCAGCAGTGAGCTAGCGGGGATTACAGATACGCAGTATTTT.

This clone appeared a few times. This chain joins TRBV23-1 and TRBJ1-5, with a weak D call TRBD1 (5 bases). TRBV23-1 is an open reading frame whose function is uncertain. The CDR3 is made up of 19 amino acids. V was clipped by 0 bases and J by 2 bases, with 20 bases between them. CDR3 sequence (DNA): TGCGCCAGCAGTCAATCTTGGGGGGGGTCAAGAGACGGCAATCAGCCCCAGCATTTT. Translated, it gives CASSQSWGGSRDGNQPQHF.